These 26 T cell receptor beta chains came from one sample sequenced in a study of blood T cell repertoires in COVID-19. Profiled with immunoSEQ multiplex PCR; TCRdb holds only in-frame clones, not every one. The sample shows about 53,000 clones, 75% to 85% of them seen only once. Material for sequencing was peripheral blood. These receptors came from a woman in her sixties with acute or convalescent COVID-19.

CDR3: CASSLGARGAHGGNTIYF. In DNA, the CDR3 is TGTGCCAGCAGCCTAGGGGCCAGGGGGGCCCATGGTGGAAACACCATATATTTT. V and J are TRBV7-8 and TRBJ1-3, with 7 bases identical to TRBD1. V lost 5 bases and J lost 3; bases outside the gene matches: 16. CDR3 length: 18 residues. Germline-derived CDR1 and CDR2 are SGHVS and FQNEAQ.

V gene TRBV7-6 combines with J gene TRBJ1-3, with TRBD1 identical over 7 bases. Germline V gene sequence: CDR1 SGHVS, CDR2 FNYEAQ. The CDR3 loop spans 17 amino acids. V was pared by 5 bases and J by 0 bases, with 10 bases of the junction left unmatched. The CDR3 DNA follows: TGTGCCAGCAGCATGAGAGGGGGCTCCAGCTCTGGAAACACCATATATTTT. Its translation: CASSMRGGSSSGNTIYF.

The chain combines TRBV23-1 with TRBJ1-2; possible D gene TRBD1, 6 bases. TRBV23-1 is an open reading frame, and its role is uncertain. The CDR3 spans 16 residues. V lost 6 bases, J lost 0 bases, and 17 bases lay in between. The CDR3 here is CASRGFTGLTNYGYTF. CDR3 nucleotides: TGCGCCAGCAGAGGCTTTACAGGGCTCACTAACTATGGCTACACCTTC.

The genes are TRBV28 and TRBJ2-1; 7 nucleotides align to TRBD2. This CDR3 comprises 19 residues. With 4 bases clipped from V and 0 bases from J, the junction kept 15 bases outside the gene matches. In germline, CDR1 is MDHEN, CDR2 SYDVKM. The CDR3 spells CASSSPILGRGSSYNEQFF. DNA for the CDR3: TGTGCCAGCAGTTCGCCAATCCTAGGGCGGGGGAGCTCCTACAATGAGCAGTTCTTC.

The CDR3, as DNA: TGTGCCAGCAGCCCCCTCCCTAGCACAGATACGCAGTATTTT. As protein: CASSPLPSTDTQYF. The chain is built from TRBV5-6 and TRBJ2-3; D is unresolved. The germline CDR1 and CDR2 sequences are SGHDT and YYEEEE. CDR3 size: 14 residues. The V end was cut by 4 bases, the J end by 0 bases, with 9 bases between.

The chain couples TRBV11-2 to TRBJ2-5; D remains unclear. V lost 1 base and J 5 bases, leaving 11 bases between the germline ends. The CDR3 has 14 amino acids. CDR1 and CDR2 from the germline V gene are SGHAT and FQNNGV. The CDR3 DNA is TGTGCCAGCAGCTTAGGGCCTGCAGGCGAGACCCAGTACTTC. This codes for CASSLGPAGETQYF.

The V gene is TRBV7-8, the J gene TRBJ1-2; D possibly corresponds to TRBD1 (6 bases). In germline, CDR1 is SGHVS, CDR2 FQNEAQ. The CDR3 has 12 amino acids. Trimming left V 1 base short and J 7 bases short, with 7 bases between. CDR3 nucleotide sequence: TGTGCCAGCAGCTTAGGAGGGGGTGGCTACACCTTC. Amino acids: CASSLGGGGYTF.

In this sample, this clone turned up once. This CDR3 is CASSMMPRTGQETQYF. The CDR3 coding sequence is TGCGCCAGCAGCATGATGCCTAGGACAGGCCAAGAGACCCAGTACTTC. This chain links TRBV5-1 with TRBJ2-5; 7 bases agree with TRBD1. The junction had 10 bases not matched to a gene; V was cut back by 4 bases and J by 1 base. The CDR3 runs 16 residues. From germline, CDR1 is SGHRS and CDR2 YFSETQ.

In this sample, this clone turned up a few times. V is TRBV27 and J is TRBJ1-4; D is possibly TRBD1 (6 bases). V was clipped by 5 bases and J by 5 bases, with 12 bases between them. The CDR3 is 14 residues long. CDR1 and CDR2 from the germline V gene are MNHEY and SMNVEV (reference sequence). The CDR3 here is CASSVGQWNEKLFF. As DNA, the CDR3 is TGTGCCAGCAGTGTCGGACAGTGGAATGAAAAACTGTTTTTT.

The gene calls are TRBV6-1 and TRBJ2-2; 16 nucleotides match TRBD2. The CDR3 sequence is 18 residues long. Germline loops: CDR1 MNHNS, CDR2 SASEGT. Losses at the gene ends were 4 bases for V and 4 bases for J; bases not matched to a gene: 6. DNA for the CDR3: TGTGCCAGCAGTGGGGGACTAGCGGGAGGGCCTGGCACCGGGGAGCTGTTTTTT. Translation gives CASSGGLAGGPGTGELFF.

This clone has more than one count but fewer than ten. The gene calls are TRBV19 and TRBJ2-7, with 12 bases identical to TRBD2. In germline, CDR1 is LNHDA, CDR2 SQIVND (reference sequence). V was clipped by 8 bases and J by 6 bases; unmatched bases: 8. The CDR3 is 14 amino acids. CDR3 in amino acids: CASAPRLAGAEQYF. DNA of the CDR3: TGTGCCAGTGCGCCTCGACTAGCGGGGGCCGAGCAGTACTTC.

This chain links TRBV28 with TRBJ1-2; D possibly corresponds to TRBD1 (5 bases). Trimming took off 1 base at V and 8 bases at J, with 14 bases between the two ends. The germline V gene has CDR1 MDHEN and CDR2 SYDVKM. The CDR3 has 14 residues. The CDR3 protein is CASSLFGGSGGYTF. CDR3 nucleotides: TGTGCCAGCAGTTTATTCGGGGGATCGGGAGGCTACACCTTC.

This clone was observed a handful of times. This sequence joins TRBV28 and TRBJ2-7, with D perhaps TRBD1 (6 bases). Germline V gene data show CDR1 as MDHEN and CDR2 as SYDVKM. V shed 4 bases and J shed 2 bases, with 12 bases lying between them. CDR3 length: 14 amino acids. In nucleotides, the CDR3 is TGTGCCAGCAGTTGGACAGTTTTCCCCTACGAGCAGTACTTC. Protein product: CASSWTVFPYEQYF.

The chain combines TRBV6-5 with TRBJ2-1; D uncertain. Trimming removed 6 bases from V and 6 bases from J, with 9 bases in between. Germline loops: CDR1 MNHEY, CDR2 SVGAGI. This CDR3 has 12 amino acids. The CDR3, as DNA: TGTGCCAGCAGGCGTCCCCTCAATGAGCAGTTCTTC. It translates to CASRRPLNEQFF.

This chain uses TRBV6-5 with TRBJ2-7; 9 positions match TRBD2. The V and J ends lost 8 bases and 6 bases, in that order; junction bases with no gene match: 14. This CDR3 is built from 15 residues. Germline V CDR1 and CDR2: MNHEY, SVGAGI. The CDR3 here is CASWGAGGGRIEQYF. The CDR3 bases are TGTGCCAGCTGGGGGGCGGGGGGGGGCCGCATCGAGCAGTACTTC.

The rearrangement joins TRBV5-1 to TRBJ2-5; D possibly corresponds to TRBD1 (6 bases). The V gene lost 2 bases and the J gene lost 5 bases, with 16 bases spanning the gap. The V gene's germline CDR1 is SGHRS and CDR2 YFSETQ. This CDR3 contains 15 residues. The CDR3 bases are TGCGCCAGCAGCTTTGGCAGGGGAAGGAAGGAGACCCAGTACTTC. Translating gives CASSFGRGRKETQYF.

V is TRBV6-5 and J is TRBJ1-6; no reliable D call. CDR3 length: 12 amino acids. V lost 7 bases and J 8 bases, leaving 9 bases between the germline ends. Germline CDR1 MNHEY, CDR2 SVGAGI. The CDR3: CASKGRDSPLHF. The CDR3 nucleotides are TGTGCCAGCAAAGGGCGGGATTCACCCCTCCACTTT.

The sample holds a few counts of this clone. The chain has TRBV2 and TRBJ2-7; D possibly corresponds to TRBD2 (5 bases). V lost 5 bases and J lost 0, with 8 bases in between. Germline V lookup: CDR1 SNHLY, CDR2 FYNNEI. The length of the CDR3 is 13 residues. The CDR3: CASSRGSSYEQYF. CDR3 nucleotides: TGTGCCAGCAGTCGGGGAAGCTCCTACGAGCAGTACTTC.

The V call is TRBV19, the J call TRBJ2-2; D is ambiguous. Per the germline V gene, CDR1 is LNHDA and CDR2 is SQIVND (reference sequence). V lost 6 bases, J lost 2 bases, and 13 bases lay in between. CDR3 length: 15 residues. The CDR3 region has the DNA TGTGCCAGTAGCCTCTTTCTGTCTAACACCGGGGAGCTGTTTTTT. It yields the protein CASSLFLSNTGELFF.

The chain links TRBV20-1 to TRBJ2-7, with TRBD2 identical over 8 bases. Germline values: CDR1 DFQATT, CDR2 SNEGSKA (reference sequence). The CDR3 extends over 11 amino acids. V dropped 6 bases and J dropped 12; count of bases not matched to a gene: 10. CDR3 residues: CSAERAGVGYF. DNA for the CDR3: TGCAGTGCCGAACGAGCGGGGGTGGGGTACTTC.

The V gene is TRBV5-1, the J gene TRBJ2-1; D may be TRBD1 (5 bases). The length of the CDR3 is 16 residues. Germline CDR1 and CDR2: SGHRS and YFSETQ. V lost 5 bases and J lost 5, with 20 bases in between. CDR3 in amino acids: CASSWLQGMANNEQFF. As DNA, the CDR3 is TGCGCCAGCAGTTGGTTGCAGGGAATGGCCAACAATGAGCAGTTCTTC.

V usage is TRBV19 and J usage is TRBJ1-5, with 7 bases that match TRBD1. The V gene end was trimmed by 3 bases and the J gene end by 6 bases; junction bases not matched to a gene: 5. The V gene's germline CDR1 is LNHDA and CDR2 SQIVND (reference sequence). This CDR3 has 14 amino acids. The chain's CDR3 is CASSIRQGGQPQHF. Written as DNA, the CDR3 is TGTGCCAGTAGTATCCGACAGGGTGGTCAGCCCCAGCATTTT.

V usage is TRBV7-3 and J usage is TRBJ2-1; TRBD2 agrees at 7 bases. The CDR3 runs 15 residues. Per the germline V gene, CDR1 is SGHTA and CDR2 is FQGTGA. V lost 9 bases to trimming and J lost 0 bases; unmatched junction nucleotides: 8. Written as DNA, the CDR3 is TGTGCCAGTTCTAGCGGCAGGAGCTCCTACAATGAGCAGTTCTTC. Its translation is CASSSGRSSYNEQFF.

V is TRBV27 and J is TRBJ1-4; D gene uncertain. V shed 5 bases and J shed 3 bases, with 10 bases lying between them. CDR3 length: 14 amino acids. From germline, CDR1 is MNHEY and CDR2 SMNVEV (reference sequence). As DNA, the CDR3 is TGTGCCAGCAGTCGCCGGGGAGCTAATGAAAAACTGTTTTTT. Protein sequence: CASSRRGANEKLFF.

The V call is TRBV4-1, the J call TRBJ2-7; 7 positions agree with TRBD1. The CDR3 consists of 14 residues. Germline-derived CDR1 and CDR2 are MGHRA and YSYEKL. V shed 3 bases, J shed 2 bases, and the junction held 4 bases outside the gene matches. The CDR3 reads CASSQTGQTYEQYF. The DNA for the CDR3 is TGCGCCAGCAGCCAGACGGGACAGACCTACGAGCAGTACTTC.

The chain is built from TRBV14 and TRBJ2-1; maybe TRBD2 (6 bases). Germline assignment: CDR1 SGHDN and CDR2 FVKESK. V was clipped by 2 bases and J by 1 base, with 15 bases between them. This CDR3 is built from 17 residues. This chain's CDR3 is CASSQLAPAGSYNEQFF. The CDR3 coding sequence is TGTGCCAGCAGCCAACTCGCTCCGGCGGGATCCTACAATGAGCAGTTCTTC. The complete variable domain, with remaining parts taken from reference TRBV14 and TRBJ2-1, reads EAGVTQFPSHSVIEKGQTVTLRCDPISGHDNLYWYRRVMGKEIKFLLHFVKESKQDESGMPNNRFLAERTGGTYSTLKVQPAELEDSGVYFCASSQLAPAGSYNEQFFGPGTRLTVL.